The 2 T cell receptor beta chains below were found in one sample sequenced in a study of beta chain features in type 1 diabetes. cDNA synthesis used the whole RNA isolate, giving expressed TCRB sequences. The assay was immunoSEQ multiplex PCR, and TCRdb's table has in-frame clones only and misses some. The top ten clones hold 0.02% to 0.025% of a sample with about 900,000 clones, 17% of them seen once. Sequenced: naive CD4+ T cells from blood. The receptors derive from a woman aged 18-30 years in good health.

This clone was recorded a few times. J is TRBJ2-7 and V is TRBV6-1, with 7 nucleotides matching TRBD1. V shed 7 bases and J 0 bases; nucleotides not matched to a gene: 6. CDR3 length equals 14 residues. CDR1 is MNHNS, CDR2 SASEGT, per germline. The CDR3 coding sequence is TGTGCCAGCACCCTTGACAGGGCCTCCTACGAGCAGTACTTC. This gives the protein CASTLDRASYEQYF.

CDR3 in amino acids: CASSSGSANNEQFF. For the CDR3, the DNA is TGCGCCAGCAGTAGCGGGTCGGCGAACAATGAGCAGTTCTTC. The chain is built from TRBV5-1 and TRBJ2-1; TRBD2 matches 7 bases. This CDR3 has 14 residues. Germline V lookup: CDR1 SGHRS, CDR2 YFSETQ. J was trimmed by 5 bases and V by 5 bases; bases with no gene match: 7.